A selection of T cell receptor beta chains follows, all from one sample in a study of blood T cells in healthy people across ages. TCRdb recomputed calls from the 5' RACE reads with MiXCR, one row per CDR3 protein. The data contain approximately 1.5 million distinct CDR3 sequences, 42% of them singletons. The sequenced sample was blood. Receptor source: a woman aged 18-29 years in good health. Each CDR3 is given with its conserved first and last residue. The order of the fields is CDR3 protein, CDR3 DNA, V gene, J gene, D gene, clone size. A D gene is named only where the DNA matches it firmly. Clone size, where shown, is once, few, many, or a class for clones that have expanded.

CDR3aa: CASSQDAAGAGYTF; CDR3nt: TGTGCCAGCAGCCAAGATGCAGCAGGGGCTGGCTACACCTTC; v_gene: TRBV3-1; j_gene: TRBJ1-2; d_gene: -; abundance: few
CDR3aa: CAWGGLYGYTF; CDR3nt: TGTGCCTGGGGGGGCCTTTATGGCTACACCTTC; v_gene: TRBV30; j_gene: TRBJ1-2; d_gene: -; abundance: -
CDR3aa: CASSSLTGVNYEQYF; CDR3nt: TGTGCCAGCAGCTCCCTGACAGGGGTTAACTACGAGCAGTACTTC; v_gene: TRBV11-2; j_gene: TRBJ2-7; d_gene: TRBD1; abundance: -
CDR3aa: CASSFLGQHDLNTEAFF; CDR3nt: TGCGCCAGCAGCTTTCTGGGACAGCACGATCTGAACACTGAAGCTTTCTTT; v_gene: TRBV5-1; j_gene: TRBJ1-1; d_gene: TRBD1; abundance: -
CDR3aa: CASSQPPGTDYTGELFF; CDR3nt: TGTGCCAGCAGCCAACCCCCCGGGACAGATTACACCGGGGAGCTGTTTTTT; v_gene: TRBV3-1; j_gene: TRBJ2-2; d_gene: TRBD1; abundance: -
CDR3aa: CASSKYHRVRGYEQYF; CDR3nt: TGTGCCAGCAGCAAATATCACAGGGTAAGAGGATACGAGCAGTACTTC; v_gene: TRBV21-1; j_gene: TRBJ2-7; d_gene: -; abundance: few
CDR3aa: CASSLDSRTGAGYTF; CDR3nt: TGTGCCAGCAGCTTGGATTCGAGGACAGGGGCGGGCTACACCTTC; v_gene: TRBV5-6; j_gene: TRBJ1-2; d_gene: TRBD1; abundance: once
CDR3aa: CASSQEPGVREKLFF; CDR3nt: TGTGCCAGCAGCCAAGAGCCCGGGGTGAGGGAAAAACTGTTTTTT; v_gene: TRBV3-1; j_gene: TRBJ1-4; d_gene: -; abundance: -
CDR3aa: CASSYRGTGRNTEAFF; CDR3nt: TGTGCCAGCAGTTACCGGGGGACAGGGAGGAACACTGAAGCTTTCTTT; v_gene: TRBV6-2/TRBV6-3; j_gene: TRBJ1-1; d_gene: TRBD1; abundance: once
CDR3aa: CASIPLAGRYNEQFF; CDR3nt: TGTGCCAGCATCCCCCTAGCGGGGAGGTACAATGAGCAGTTCTTC; v_gene: TRBV2; j_gene: TRBJ2-1; d_gene: TRBD2; abundance: -
CDR3aa: CASSFHQPYGYTF; CDR3nt: TGTGCCAGCAGTTTCCATCAGCCGTATGGCTACACCTTC; v_gene: TRBV6-2/TRBV6-3; j_gene: TRBJ1-2; d_gene: -; abundance: few
CDR3aa: CAISEGGVAYGYTF; CDR3nt: TGTGCCATCAGTGAGGGGGGGGTGGCCTATGGCTACACCTTC; v_gene: TRBV10-3; j_gene: TRBJ1-2; d_gene: -; abundance: -
CDR3aa: CASSQDRSSTDTQYF; CDR3nt: TGCGCCAGCAGCCAGGACAGGTCCTCCACAGATACGCAGTATTTT; v_gene: TRBV5-1; j_gene: TRBJ2-3; d_gene: TRBD1; abundance: -
CDR3aa: CASSLSHLSYGYTF; CDR3nt: TGTGCCAGCAGCTTATCGCATTTGTCTTATGGCTACACCTTC; v_gene: TRBV11-2; j_gene: TRBJ1-2; d_gene: -; abundance: -
CDR3aa: CASSAGMGNEQFF; CDR3nt: TGTGCCAGCAGCGCCGGCATGGGGAATGAGCAGTTCTTC; v_gene: TRBV7-9; j_gene: TRBJ2-1; d_gene: -; abundance: -
CDR3aa: CSAAVLGEQFF; CDR3nt: TGCAGTGCTGCTGTTTTGGGTGAGCAGTTCTTC; v_gene: TRBV20-1; j_gene: TRBJ2-1; d_gene: -; abundance: -
CDR3aa: CASKWSGQSYNEQYF; CDR3nt: TGTGCCAGCAAATGGTCGGGGCAGTCCTACAATGAGCAGTACTTC; v_gene: TRBV12-3/TRBV12-4; j_gene: TRBJ2-7; d_gene: -; abundance: -
CDR3aa: CAGSYSPGTSGGNEQFF; CDR3nt: TGTGCCGGCAGTTACTCTCCAGGGACTAGCGGGGGGAATGAGCAGTTCTTC; v_gene: TRBV6-5; j_gene: TRBJ2-1; d_gene: TRBD2; abundance: -
CDR3aa: CSAWTRVSTDTQYF; CDR3nt: TGCAGTGCGTGGACAAGGGTTAGCACAGATACGCAGTATTTT; v_gene: TRBV20-1; j_gene: TRBJ2-3; d_gene: -; abundance: few
CDR3aa: CASRGGHVYGYTF; CDR3nt: TGTGCCAGCAGGGGGGGACACGTCTATGGCTACACCTTC; v_gene: TRBV12-3/TRBV12-4; j_gene: TRBJ1-2; d_gene: -; abundance: few
CDR3aa: CASSPGGLGETQYF; CDR3nt: TGTGCCAGCAGCCCAGGCGGGCTGGGGGAGACCCAGTACTTC; v_gene: TRBV7-2; j_gene: TRBJ2-5; d_gene: -; abundance: many
CDR3aa: CASSQDGTGTNYGYTF; CDR3nt: TGCGCCAGCAGCCAAGATGGGACAGGGACTAACTATGGCTACACCTTC; v_gene: TRBV4-3; j_gene: TRBJ1-2; d_gene: TRBD1; abundance: -
CDR3aa: CASSHGGTSRGTDTQYF; CDR3nt: TGCGCCAGCAGCCACGGGGGGACTTCCCGGGGCACAGATACGCAGTATTTT; v_gene: TRBV4-1; j_gene: TRBJ2-3; d_gene: TRBD2; abundance: -
CDR3aa: CASSPRVTGELFF; CDR3nt: TGTGCCAGCAGCCCCAGGGTTACCGGGGAGCTGTTTTTT; v_gene: TRBV7-2; j_gene: TRBJ2-2; d_gene: -; abundance: few
CDR3aa: CASKRDLTEAFF; CDR3nt: TGTGCCAGCAAAAGGGACCTAACTGAAGCTTTCTTT; v_gene: TRBV12-3/TRBV12-4; j_gene: TRBJ1-1; d_gene: -; abundance: few
CDR3aa: CASLDTIYNEQFF; CDR3nt: TGTGCCAGCCTGGACACCATCTACAATGAGCAGTTCTTC; v_gene: TRBV28; j_gene: TRBJ2-1; d_gene: -; abundance: -
CDR3aa: CSVEVAGMAFF; CDR3nt: TGCAGCGTTGAAGTAGCGGGGATGGCTTTCTTT; v_gene: TRBV29-1; j_gene: TRBJ1-1; d_gene: -; abundance: -
CDR3aa: CASSRLVAGYTDTQYF; CDR3nt: TGTGCCAGCAGCCGCCTGGTAGCGGGGTACACAGATACGCAGTATTTT; v_gene: TRBV14; j_gene: TRBJ2-3; d_gene: TRBD2; abundance: -
CDR3aa: CASSPGLGLDEQFF; CDR3nt: TGTGCCAGCAGCCCCGGACTGGGGTTGGATGAGCAGTTCTTC; v_gene: TRBV6-5; j_gene: TRBJ2-1; d_gene: -; abundance: few
CDR3aa: CSVLGGTTSEKLFF; CDR3nt: TGCAGCGTTCTGGGGGGGACAACTAGTGAAAAACTGTTTTTT; v_gene: TRBV29-1; j_gene: TRBJ1-4; d_gene: -; abundance: -
CDR3aa: CASSHSATDTQYF; CDR3nt: TGTGCCAGCAGCCACTCGGCCACAGATACGCAGTATTTT; v_gene: TRBV3-1; j_gene: TRBJ2-3; d_gene: -; abundance: few
CDR3aa: CASTPSFGITNHGYTF; CDR3nt: TGTGCCAGCACCCCCAGTTTCGGGATAACTAACCATGGCTACACCTTC; v_gene: TRBV7-9; j_gene: TRBJ1-2; d_gene: -; abundance: -
CDR3aa: CSARSEQAQETQYF; CDR3nt: TGCAGTGCTAGATCCGAGCAGGCCCAAGAGACCCAGTACTTC; v_gene: TRBV20-1; j_gene: TRBJ2-5; d_gene: -; abundance: -
CDR3aa: CASSSRGRDMNTEAFF; CDR3nt: TGCGCCAGCAGTTCCCGGGGGAGAGACATGAACACTGAAGCTTTCTTT; v_gene: TRBV5-1; j_gene: TRBJ1-1; d_gene: -; abundance: -
CDR3aa: CASSPTTRTGYTF; CDR3nt: TGTGCCAGCAGCCCCACGACCAGAACTGGCTACACCTTC; v_gene: TRBV11-2; j_gene: TRBJ1-2; d_gene: -; abundance: -
CDR3aa: CASSPGFPTDTQYF; CDR3nt: TGTGCCAGCAGTCCCGGGTTCCCCACAGATACGCAGTATTTT; v_gene: TRBV12-3/TRBV12-4; j_gene: TRBJ2-3; d_gene: -; abundance: -
CDR3aa: CASSLGYEETQYF; CDR3nt: TGTGCCAGCAGCTTGGGCTACGAAGAGACCCAGTACTTC; v_gene: TRBV5-6; j_gene: TRBJ2-5; d_gene: -; abundance: -
CDR3aa: CASSPAFHRHSPLHF; CDR3nt: TGTGCCAGCAGCCCAGCCTTCCACAGACATTCACCCCTCCACTTT; v_gene: TRBV3-1; j_gene: TRBJ1-6; d_gene: -; abundance: -
CDR3aa: CSARTGLAVGNEQFF; CDR3nt: TGCAGTGCTAGGACCGGTCTAGCGGTGGGGAATGAGCAGTTCTTC; v_gene: TRBV20-1; j_gene: TRBJ2-1; d_gene: TRBD2; abundance: -
CDR3aa: CASSVEGTGHYNEQFF; CDR3nt: TGTGCCAGCAGCGTAGAGGGGACAGGGCACTACAATGAGCAGTTCTTC; v_gene: TRBV9; j_gene: TRBJ2-1; d_gene: TRBD1; abundance: few
CDR3aa: CASSYSGTSYNEQFF; CDR3nt: TGTGCCAGCAGTTACAGCGGAACCTCCTACAATGAGCAGTTCTTC; v_gene: TRBV6-2/TRBV6-3; j_gene: TRBJ2-1; d_gene: -; abundance: few
CDR3aa: CSASTDQETQYF; CDR3nt: TGCAGTGCTTCTACAGATCAAGAGACCCAGTACTTC; v_gene: TRBV20-1; j_gene: TRBJ2-5; d_gene: -; abundance: -
CDR3aa: CASRRYGVGGTDTQYF; CDR3nt: TGTGCCAGCAGGCGTTACGGGGTGGGAGGCACAGATACGCAGTATTTT; v_gene: TRBV27; j_gene: TRBJ2-3; d_gene: -; abundance: -
CDR3aa: CSARYSGAETQYF; CDR3nt: TGCAGTGCTAGATATTCGGGAGCGGAGACCCAGTACTTC; v_gene: TRBV20-1; j_gene: TRBJ2-5; d_gene: -; abundance: few
CDR3aa: CASSQQTGSFYEQYF; CDR3nt: TGCGCCAGCAGCCAACAAACGGGCTCTTTCTACGAGCAGTACTTC; v_gene: TRBV4-3; j_gene: TRBJ2-7; d_gene: -; abundance: few
CDR3aa: CSARSGDAEAFF; CDR3nt: TGCAGTGCTAGAAGCGGGGATGCTGAAGCTTTCTTT; v_gene: TRBV20-1; j_gene: TRBJ1-1; d_gene: -; abundance: once
CDR3aa: CASSFPVAASEQYF; CDR3nt: TGCGCCAGTAGCTTTCCCGTCGCAGCCTCCGAGCAGTACTTC; v_gene: TRBV5-1; j_gene: TRBJ2-7; d_gene: -; abundance: -
CDR3aa: CAWSVRRPLIGEGYTF; CDR3nt: TGTGCCTGGAGTGTACGGAGACCGCTAATAGGAGAAGGCTACACCTTC; v_gene: TRBV30; j_gene: TRBJ1-2; d_gene: -; abundance: -
CDR3aa: CASSQGTIYEDEQFF; CDR3nt: TGCGCCAGCAGCCAGGGGACGATTTACGAGGATGAGCAGTTCTTC; v_gene: TRBV4-3; j_gene: TRBJ2-1; d_gene: -; abundance: once
CDR3aa: CSVFGDGANVLTF; CDR3nt: TGCAGCGTTTTCGGGGATGGGGCCAACGTCCTGACTTTC; v_gene: TRBV29-1; j_gene: TRBJ2-6; d_gene: -; abundance: -
CDR3aa: CASSLWGALGEQYF; CDR3nt: TGTGCCAGCAGCTTGTGGGGGGCCCTGGGAGAGCAGTACTTC; v_gene: TRBV7-2; j_gene: TRBJ2-7; d_gene: -; abundance: few
CDR3aa: CASSSPRAVGIDEQFF; CDR3nt: TGTGCCAGCAGTTCCCCCAGAGCGGTTGGAATTGATGAGCAGTTCTTC; v_gene: TRBV12-3/TRBV12-4; j_gene: TRBJ2-1; d_gene: -; abundance: -
CDR3aa: CASSVSGSVGTDTQYF; CDR3nt: TGCGCCAGCAGTGTTAGCGGGAGTGTTGGGACAGATACGCAGTATTTT; v_gene: TRBV10-2; j_gene: TRBJ2-3; d_gene: TRBD2; abundance: few
CDR3aa: CAGSFGGYNEQFF; CDR3nt: TGTGCCGGCAGTTTTGGGGGCTACAATGAGCAGTTCTTC; v_gene: TRBV12-3/TRBV12-4; j_gene: TRBJ2-1; d_gene: -; abundance: -
CDR3aa: CASSQGLSLPSTDTQYF; CDR3nt: TGTGCCAGCAGTCAGGGGTTATCCCTTCCTAGCACAGATACGCAGTATTTT; v_gene: TRBV27; j_gene: TRBJ2-3; d_gene: -; abundance: few